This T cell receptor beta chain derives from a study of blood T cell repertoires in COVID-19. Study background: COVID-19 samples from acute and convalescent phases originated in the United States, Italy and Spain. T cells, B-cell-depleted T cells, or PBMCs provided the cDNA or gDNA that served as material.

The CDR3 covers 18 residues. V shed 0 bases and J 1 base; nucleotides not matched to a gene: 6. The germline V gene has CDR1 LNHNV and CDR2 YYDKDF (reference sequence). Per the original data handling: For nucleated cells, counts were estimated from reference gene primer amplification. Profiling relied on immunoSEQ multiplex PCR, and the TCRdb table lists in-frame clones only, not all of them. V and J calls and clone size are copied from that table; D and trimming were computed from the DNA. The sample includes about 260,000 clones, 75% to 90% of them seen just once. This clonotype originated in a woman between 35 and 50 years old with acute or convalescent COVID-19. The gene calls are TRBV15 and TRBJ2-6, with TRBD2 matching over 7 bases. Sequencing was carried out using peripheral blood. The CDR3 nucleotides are TGTGCCACCAGCAGAGATGGAGGCGGGGGTTCTGGGGCCAACGTCCTGACTTTC. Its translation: CATSRDGGGGSGANVLTF.